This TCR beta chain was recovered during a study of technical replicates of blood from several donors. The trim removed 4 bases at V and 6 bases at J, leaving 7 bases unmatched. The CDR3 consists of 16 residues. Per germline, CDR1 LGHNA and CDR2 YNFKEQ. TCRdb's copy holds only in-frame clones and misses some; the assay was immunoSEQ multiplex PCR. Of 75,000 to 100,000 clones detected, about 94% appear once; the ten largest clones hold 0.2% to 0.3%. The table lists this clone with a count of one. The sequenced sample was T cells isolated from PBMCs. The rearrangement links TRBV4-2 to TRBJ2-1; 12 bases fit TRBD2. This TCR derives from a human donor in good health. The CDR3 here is CASSPGTSGGINEQFF. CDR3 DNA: TGTGCCAGCAGCCCCGGAACTAGCGGGGGGATCAATGAGCAGTTCTTC.